The 5 T cell receptor beta chains in this list originate from one sample, sequenced in a study of blood T cell repertoires in COVID-19. Profiled with immunoSEQ multiplex PCR; TCRdb holds only in-frame clones, not every one. The sample lists over 90,000 clones, approximately 89% occurring once. The source material was peripheral blood. Receptors were obtained from a woman older than 75 in a cohort sampled during active COVID-19.

The count of this clone is one. V gene TRBV10-1 combines with J gene TRBJ1-2; TRBD1 aligns across 7 bases. CDR3 size: 12 residues. The germline V gene has CDR1 WNHNN and CDR2 SYGVQD (reference sequence). Trimming removed 8 bases from V and 0 bases from J; junction bases left unmatched: 0. CDR3 DNA: TGCGCCAGCGGGACAGCTAACTATGGCTACACCTTC. It is translated as CASGTANYGYTF.

The chain couples TRBV7-9 to TRBJ2-7; D might be TRBD2 (5 bases). Trimming removed 8 bases at V and 7 bases at J, with 18 bases between. This CDR3 has 13 residues. The germline gives CDR1 SEHNR, CDR2 FQNEAQ (reference sequence). The chain's CDR3 is CASAFSGVGEQYF. The CDR3 region has the DNA TGTGCCAGCGCTTTCTCCGGGGTTGGGGAGCAGTACTTC.

The chain combines TRBV3-1 (or the pseudogene TRBV3-2) with TRBJ2-1; 9 bases line up with TRBD1. V lost 3 bases to trimming and J lost 2 bases; unmatched junction nucleotides: 8. The CDR3 is 17 residues long. Germline V CDR1 and CDR2: LGHDT, YNNKEL (reference sequence). The CDR3: CASSHFGGQGTYNEQFF. CDR3 coding DNA: TGTGCCAGCAGCCATTTTGGCGGACAGGGGACCTACAATGAGCAGTTCTTC.

The chain couples TRBV5-1 to TRBJ2-5; 7 bases line up with TRBD1. Germline CDR1 and CDR2: SGHRS and YFSETQ. The CDR3 has 14 amino acids. With V trimmed by 4 bases and J by 5 bases, 8 bases remained unmatched. The CDR3 loop reads CASSATGNGETQYF. The CDR3 DNA sequence: TGCGCCAGCAGCGCGACAGGGAACGGCGAGACCCAGTACTTC.

This sequence joins TRBV6-1 and TRBJ2-6; tentatively, D is TRBD1 (6 bases). Germline-derived CDR1 and CDR2 are MNHNS and SASEGT. The CDR3 loop spans 19 amino acids. The ends were cut back, 3 bases at V and 1 base at J, with 19 bases in the middle. The CDR3 region is CASSDQSTGRVSGANVLTF. In DNA form, the CDR3 reads TGTGCCAGCAGTGACCAATCTACAGGGAGAGTGTCTGGGGCCAACGTCCTGACTTTC.